The 21 T cell receptor beta chains presented below share a single source sample, sequenced in a study of beta chain features in type 1 diabetes. Whole-study results and caveats: All four CD4+ subsets of Type 1 diabetes patients contained TCRB CDR3s that were moderately but significantly shorter.

For these TCRs, the target antigens are not known. Isolated RNA was reverse transcribed in full, so expressed TCRB transcripts were sequenced. The method was immunoSEQ multiplex PCR; TCRdb's version includes in-frame clones alone and lacks a portion of them. The repertoire holds about 700,000 clones, over 10% seen once, with less than 0.025% in the top ten. Sequencing input: naive CD4+ T cells from blood. The receptors were sampled from a man aged 18 to 29 with type 1 diabetes.

This chain uses TRBV7-2 with TRBJ1-4, with D unclear. Trimming took off 3 bases at V and 7 bases at J, with 12 bases between the two ends. CDR1 and CDR2 from the germline V gene are SGHTA and FQGNSA. The CDR3 runs to 14 residues. Written as DNA, the CDR3 is TGTGCCAGCAGCTTGACGGTTGCTTTTGAAAAACTGTTTTTT. This encodes CASSLTVAFEKLFF.

The genes are TRBV7-3 and TRBJ2-1; a weak D match, TRBD2 (5 bases). The CDR3 runs 16 residues. V dropped 5 bases and J dropped 0 bases, with 14 bases sitting between them. CDR1 and CDR2 (germline): SGHTA, FQGTGA. The CDR3 protein is CASSPQLESSYNEQFF. For the CDR3, the DNA is TGTGCCAGCAGCCCCCAACTAGAGAGCTCCTACAATGAGCAGTTCTTC.

The gene calls are TRBV4-1 and TRBJ1-4; D call uncertain. CDR1 is MGHRA and CDR2 is YSYEKL in the germline V gene. CDR3 length equals 15 residues. Trimming took off 1 base at V and 4 bases at J, with 10 bases between the two ends. This CDR3 reads CASSQVGWFNEKLFF. The CDR3 DNA is TGCGCCAGCAGCCAAGTAGGATGGTTTAATGAAAAACTGTTTTTT.

The V and J genes are TRBV5-1 and TRBJ1-1; D remains ambiguous. This CDR3 is built from 14 residues. Between the trimmed V and J ends, which lost 0 bases and 4 bases, there was a span of 10 bases. The germline V gene encodes CDR1 SGHRS and CDR2 YFSETQ. CDR3 amino acids: CASSLGETLTEAFF. The CDR3 nucleotides read TGCGCCAGCAGCTTGGGAGAAACCCTCACTGAAGCTTTCTTT.

This clone has only a few counts. V usage is TRBV6-6 and J usage is TRBJ1-1, with D perhaps matching TRBD1 (5 bases). V gave up 7 bases and J gave up 6 bases, with 12 bases separating them. This CDR3 comprises 12 residues. Germline V gene sequence: CDR1 MNHNY, CDR2 SVGAGI (reference sequence). This CDR3 reads CASIQGRAEAFF. The CDR3, as DNA: TGTGCCAGCATCCAGGGTCGCGCTGAAGCTTTCTTT.

The table lists this clone with a few counts. The chain uses TRBV6-1 and TRBJ2-7; D unclear. Germline V gene data show CDR1 as MNHNS and CDR2 as SASEGT. The germline V and J ends were trimmed by 4 bases and 2 bases, with 18 bases remaining between them. The CDR3 length is 16 residues. The DNA of the CDR3 is TGTGCCAGCAGTGGCGAACAGCCCGGGCTTACCTACGAGCAGTACTTC. It yields the protein CASSGEQPGLTYEQYF.

The CDR3 bases are TGCGCCAGCACCCGCAGGGGAACCTACAATGAGCAGTTCTTC. As protein: CASTRRGTYNEQFF. The V and J genes are TRBV23-1 and TRBJ2-1; maybe TRBD1 (6 bases). TRBV23-1 is an ORF, with its function uncertain. The V gene lost 7 bases and the J gene lost 2 bases, with 12 bases spanning the gap. This CDR3 is 14 amino acids long.

This chain connects TRBV6-1 to TRBJ2-3; 8 bases fit TRBD2. The CDR3 is 15 amino acids. The V gene's germline CDR1 is MNHNS and CDR2 SASEGT. With 5 bases clipped from V and 2 bases from J, the junction kept 6 bases outside the gene matches. The CDR3 DNA sequence: TGTGCCAGCAGTTTTACTAGCGGCCTCACAGATACGCAGTATTTT. Amino acid sequence: CASSFTSGLTDTQYF.

The V and J genes are TRBV10-3 and TRBJ1-3, with D perhaps matching TRBD1 (5 bases). Trimming left V 8 bases short and J 3 bases short, with 17 bases between. Germline lookup yields CDR1 ENHRY and CDR2 SYGVKD. The length of the CDR3 is 15 residues. CDR3 loop: CAIRIQGSSGNTIYF. The CDR3 coding sequence is TGTGCCATCCGCATCCAGGGATCCAGTGGAAACACCATATATTTT.

This clone has just a few counts. The CDR3 protein is CASSLRQHEKLFF. In nucleotides, the CDR3 is TGTGCCAGCAGCCTCAGACAGCATGAAAAACTGTTTTTT. The chain is built from TRBV7-3 and TRBJ1-4, with D perhaps matching TRBD1 (5 bases). Germline V gene data show CDR1 as SGHTA and CDR2 as FQGTGA. V lost 5 bases and J lost 6, with 10 bases in between. The CDR3 length is 13 residues.

The J gene is TRBJ2-5, the V gene TRBV2; D gene unclear. The CDR3 extends over 11 amino acids. Germline-derived CDR1 and CDR2 are SNHLY and FYNNEI. V lost 7 bases, J lost 2 bases, and 5 bases lay in between. CDR3 protein: CASMVQETQYF. The CDR3 DNA reads TGTGCCAGCATGGTACAAGAGACCCAGTACTTC.

There are a few counts of this clone. The chain links TRBV7-9 to TRBJ1-1; D uncertain. The CDR3 contains 12 residues. The germline gives CDR1 SEHNR, CDR2 FQNEAQ (reference sequence). Trimming shortened V by 5 bases and J by 1 base, and 5 bases separated the two germline ends. CDR3 region: CASSAQNTEAFF. CDR3 sequence (DNA): TGTGCCAGCAGCGCACAGAACACTGAAGCTTTCTTT.

The rearrangement joins TRBV2 to TRBJ2-3; the D call may be TRBD1 or TRBD2 (6 bases each). The V end was cut by 8 bases, the J end by 0 bases, with 15 bases between. The CDR3 length is 15 residues. Germline-derived CDR1 and CDR2 are SNHLY and FYNNEI. CDR3 nucleotides: TGTGCCAGCCGGAGGGGGAGGACCAGCACAGATACGCAGTATTTT. This translates into CASRRGRTSTDTQYF.

CDR3 coding DNA: TGTGCCAGCAGCTTAGAGGAGGTAGCGGGGGGCCACACAGATACGCAGTATTTT. Translated, it gives CASSLEEVAGGHTDTQYF. This chain connects TRBV11-3 to TRBJ2-3; TRBD2 matches 10 bases. Germline CDR1 and CDR2: SGHNT and YENEEA. The CDR3 has 18 amino acids. The trim removed 0 bases at V and 2 bases at J, leaving 8 bases unmatched.

The chain has TRBV9 and TRBJ2-7, with no clear D. This CDR3 is built from 15 residues. CDR1 is SGDLS, CDR2 YYNGEE, per germline. Trimming shortened V by 0 bases and J by 4 bases, and 14 bases separated the two germline ends. CDR3 nucleotides: TGTGCCAGCAGCGTAGAAGCCTCCGTGAGGTACGAGCAGTACTTC. Its translation: CASSVEASVRYEQYF.

This chain joins TRBV5-1 and TRBJ2-2; tentatively, D is TRBD2 (5 bases). Germline V CDR1 and CDR2: SGHRS, YFSETQ. This CDR3 comprises 15 residues. Trimming pared 0 bases from V and 5 bases from J, leaving 11 bases between. This CDR3 is CASSLALAPTGELFF. The CDR3, as DNA: TGCGCCAGCAGCTTGGCCCTAGCCCCGACCGGGGAGCTGTTTTTT.

The rearrangement uses TRBV19 and TRBJ1-1; perhaps TRBD1 as D (5 bases). This CDR3 has 12 residues. V shed 6 bases and J shed 4 bases, with 9 bases lying between them. Germline loops: CDR1 LNHDA, CDR2 SQIVND (reference sequence). Here the CDR3 DNA reads TGTGCCAGTAGATGGAGGGGCACTGAAGCTTTCTTT. Translated, it gives CASRWRGTEAFF.

The gene calls are TRBV5-6 and TRBJ2-7, with TRBD1 matching 9 bases. V lost 9 bases, J lost 6 bases, and 16 bases stayed unmatched. Germline V lookup: CDR1 SGHDT, CDR2 YYEEEE. The CDR3 spans 15 residues. The DNA of the CDR3 is TGTGCCACCTCCCGCCAGGGACAGGGCGACGCCGAGCAGTACTTC. This gives the protein CATSRQGQGDAEQYF.

V is TRBV5-6 and J is TRBJ2-1; 12 positions agree with TRBD2. This CDR3 is 18 amino acids long. The trim removed 3 bases at V and 4 bases at J, leaving 11 bases unmatched. Germline V gene data show CDR1 as SGHDT and CDR2 as YYEEEE. CDR3: CASSSLLTLAGGYNEQFF. The DNA for the CDR3 is TGTGCCAGCAGCTCCCTATTGACCCTAGCGGGGGGGTACAATGAGCAGTTCTTC.

This clone has more than one count but fewer than ten. The chain links TRBV5-1 to TRBJ2-1, with 7 bases fitting TRBD1. The CDR3 length is 16 residues. The V segment lost 0 bases and the J segment 4 bases; nucleotides outside the gene matches: 7. Germline V lookup: CDR1 SGHRS, CDR2 YFSETQ. The CDR3 DNA sequence: TGCGCCAGCAGCTTGGGGGCAATGACAGGGTACAATGAGCAGTTCTTC. Translating gives CASSLGAMTGYNEQFF.

This clone occurred a few times. The rearrangement uses TRBV5-1 and TRBJ2-7; 8 bases match TRBD1. V shed 4 bases and J 7 bases; nucleotides not matched to a gene: 10. The CDR3 sequence is 14 residues long. CDR1 and CDR2 (germline): SGHRS, YFSETQ. For the CDR3, the DNA is TGCGCCAGCAGCCTGGGACAGGCCCCTGTGGAGCAGTACTTC. Protein: CASSLGQAPVEQYF.